One and the same sample provided the 20 T cell receptor beta chains below, sequenced in a study of blood T cell repertoires in COVID-19. Clones were sequenced by immunoSEQ multiplex PCR, and TCRdb holds only the in-frame ones, with some missing. Among about 170,000 clones, just over 90% were seen once, and the ten largest hold approximately 5%. Sequences were obtained from peripheral blood. Receptor source: a man younger than 35 with COVID-19, enrolled during active disease.

Here the CDR3 reads CASSFSTGVATEAFF. CDR3 nucleotide sequence: TGTGCCAGCAGCTTTAGCACAGGGGTTGCCACTGAAGCTTTCTTT. V and J are TRBV5-5 and TRBJ1-1, with TRBD1 matching 7 bases. The CDR3 spans 15 residues. The junction had 8 bases not matched to a gene; V was cut back by 2 bases and J by 4 bases. Per germline, CDR1 SGHKS and CDR2 YYEKEE (reference sequence).

This chain uses TRBV29-1 with TRBJ1-2; 11 bases fit TRBD1. J was trimmed by 6 bases and V by 7 bases; bases with no gene match: 16. The germline V gene encodes CDR1 SQVTM and CDR2 ANQGSEA. The CDR3 loop spans 16 amino acids. CDR3 loop: CSAEPYSRTGGDGYTF. CDR3 coding DNA: TGCAGCGCTGAGCCCTATAGTCGGACAGGGGGCGATGGCTACACCTTC.

The chain couples TRBV3-1 (or the pseudogene TRBV3-2) to TRBJ1-5, with 7 bases that match TRBD1. The CDR3 is 15 amino acids. J gave up 1 base and V 1 base, and 1 base lay outside the gene matches. Germline V CDR1 and CDR2: LGHDT, YNNKEL (reference sequence). The CDR3 protein is CASSQGTGSNQPQHF. CDR3 in DNA: TGTGCCAGCAGCCAAGGGACAGGCAGCAATCAGCCCCAGCATTTT.

The chain has TRBV24-1 and TRBJ1-2; D is unclear. CDR1 KGHDR and CDR2 SFDVKD come from the germline V gene. V was trimmed by 3 bases and J by 6 bases, leaving 13 bases between them. This CDR3 is built from 14 residues. The CDR3 nucleotides read TGTGCCACCAGTGATCCAAGTGACGCGGATGGCTACACCTTC. It is translated as CATSDPSDADGYTF.

The rearrangement links TRBV6-5 to TRBJ1-1; TRBD1 agrees at 7 bases. The CDR3 extends over 15 amino acids. Per the germline V gene, CDR1 is MNHEY and CDR2 is SVGAGI. Germline trimming cut 5 bases from V and 1 base from J; bases unmatched to any gene: 7. The CDR3, as DNA: TGTGCCAGCAGTCGGGGACAGCTCACGAACACTGAAGCTTTCTTT. It specifies CASSRGQLTNTEAFF.

The rearrangement uses TRBV29-1 and TRBJ2-1; possible D gene TRBD2, 5 bases. Germline V gene lookup returns CDR1 SQVTM and CDR2 ANQGSEA. V was trimmed by 3 bases and J by 3 bases, leaving 9 bases between them. The CDR3 runs 13 residues. The CDR3 nucleotides are TGCAGCGTTGAGAGCGGCAGCTACAATGAGCAGTTCTTC. Translated, it gives CSVESGSYNEQFF.

The chain uses TRBV5-1 and TRBJ2-3, with D perhaps TRBD1 (6 bases). This CDR3 is built from 16 residues. Trimming removed 4 bases from V and 6 bases from J, with 21 bases in between. In germline, CDR1 is SGHRS, CDR2 YFSETQ. The CDR3 sequence: CASSGGRTLLGDTQYF. Written as DNA, the CDR3 is TGCGCCAGCAGCGGGGGCAGGACACTACTCGGCGATACGCAGTATTTT. The full variable domain, completed using reference TRBV5-1 and TRBJ2-3, is KAGVTQTPRYLIKTRGQQVTLSCSPISGHRSVSWYQQTPGQGLQFLFEYFSETQRNKGNFPGRFSGRQFSNSRSEMNVSTLELGDSALYLCASSGGRTLLGDTQYFGPGTRLTVL.

The rearrangement links TRBV10-3 to TRBJ1-1; 10 bases match TRBD1. The CDR3 has 15 residues. V was clipped by 3 bases and J by 6 bases; unmatched bases: 7. Germline CDR1 reads ENHRY; CDR2 reads SYGVKD. The CDR3 coding sequence is TGTGCCATCAGTGACCCGGACAGGGGGAATGCTGAAGCTTTCTTT. Its protein product is CAISDPDRGNAEAFF.

The chain employs TRBV28 and TRBJ1-2, with no clear D. Germline V lookup: CDR1 MDHEN, CDR2 SYDVKM. The V end was cut by 3 bases, the J end by 6 bases, with 14 bases between. This CDR3 comprises 14 residues. CDR3 DNA sequence: TGTGCCAGCAGTTTGGCGGGCCTGACGGATGGCTACACCTTC. Translation: CASSLAGLTDGYTF.

This chain joins TRBV6-2 or TRBV6-3 and TRBJ2-3, with 10 bases fitting TRBD2. Germline V CDR1 and CDR2: MNHEY, SVGEGT. J was trimmed by 5 bases and V by 2 bases; bases with no gene match: 7. This CDR3 contains 16 residues. CDR3: CASSYELAGVQDTQYF. The CDR3 DNA follows: TGTGCCAGCAGTTACGAGCTAGCGGGAGTCCAAGATACGCAGTATTTT.

The chain has TRBV10-3 and TRBJ1-1; D remains ambiguous. Germline V lookup: CDR1 ENHRY, CDR2 SYGVKD. This CDR3 has 11 amino acids. Trimming pared 7 bases from V and 1 base from J, leaving 4 bases between. The CDR3: CAITSNTEAFF. The CDR3 DNA reads TGTGCCATCACGTCGAACACTGAAGCTTTCTTT.

V usage is TRBV5-4 and J usage is TRBJ2-5, with D tentatively TRBD2 (6 bases). V lost 2 bases to trimming and J lost 3 bases, with 11 bases between them. The CDR3 loop spans 14 amino acids. Per the germline V gene, CDR1 is SGHNT and CDR2 is YYREEE (reference sequence). This CDR3 reads CASSFRIAEETQYF. The CDR3 nucleotides are TGTGCCAGCAGCTTCAGAATAGCGGAAGAGACCCAGTACTTC.

The rearrangement uses TRBV7-9 and TRBJ1-3; D remains unclear. Deletions cut 2 bases from V and 4 bases from J, with 9 bases between. Germline V lookup: CDR1 SEHNR, CDR2 FQNEAQ (reference sequence). The CDR3 has 14 amino acids. The CDR3 coding sequence is TGTGCCAGCAGCTTACAGGTGGCAGGAAACACCATATATTTT. Its protein product is CASSLQVAGNTIYF. The full variable domain, in which reference TRBV7-9 and TRBJ1-3 provide the parts outside the CDR3, is DTGVSQNPRHKITKRGQNVTFRCDPISEHNRLYWYRQTLGQGPEFLTYFQNEAQLEKSRLLSDRFSAERPKGSFSTLEIQRTEQGDSAMYLCASSLQVAGNTIYFGEGSWLTVV.

Only a few counts were recorded for this clone. The rearrangement links TRBV7-2 to TRBJ2-7; a possible D gene is TRBD1 (6 bases). CDR3 length: 13 residues. V lost 3 bases to trimming and J lost 4 bases, with 10 bases between them. Germline CDR1 reads SGHTA; CDR2 reads FQGNSA. CDR3 nucleotides: TGTGCCAGCAGCTTGGGCAGGGGTTACGAGCAGTACTTC. It codes for CASSLGRGYEQYF.

The chain combines TRBV9 with TRBJ1-1; D unclear. Germline values: CDR1 SGDLS, CDR2 YYNGEE. CDR3 length: 14 amino acids. Trimming took 0 bases from V and 2 from J, leaving 8 bases between them. CDR3 coding DNA: TGTGCCAGCAGCGTAGAAGGCGGAAACACTGAAGCTTTCTTT. Translation gives CASSVEGGNTEAFF.

The chain employs TRBV27 and TRBJ1-2; a weak D match, TRBD1 (5 bases). The V and J ends lost 2 bases and 2 bases respectively, with 9 bases between them. The CDR3 loop spans 14 amino acids. Germline CDR1 MNHEY, CDR2 SMNVEV (reference sequence). CDR3 DNA: TGTGCCAGCAGTTTAAGGCGGGGGAACTATGGCTACACCTTC. It is translated as CASSLRRGNYGYTF.

V usage is TRBV11-2 and J usage is TRBJ1-2; the match to TRBD1 covers 9 bases. Germline-derived CDR1 and CDR2 are SGHAT and FQNNGV. This CDR3 is 18 amino acids long. The trim removed 4 bases at V and 0 bases at J, leaving 12 bases unmatched. CDR3 nucleotides: TGTGCCAGCAGCTCCCTCCGGGACAGGGCTCTAACTAACTATGGCTACACCTTC. Translated, it gives CASSSLRDRALTNYGYTF.

This chain links TRBV6-5 with TRBJ1-6, with TRBD1 matching 9 bases. Germline CDR1 MNHEY, CDR2 SVGAGI. After removal of 5 bases from V and 7 bases from J, the junction contained 6 bases not matched to a gene. CDR3 length: 15 amino acids. Written as DNA, the CDR3 is TGTGCCAGCAGTCCTGGGACAGGGTTGAATTCACCCCTCCACTTT. Translating it yields CASSPGTGLNSPLHF.

The rearrangement links TRBV5-8 to TRBJ2-7, with D uncertain. The CDR3 spans 11 residues. Germline V CDR1 and CDR2: SGHTS, YDEGEE. Trimming cost V 0 bases and J 10 bases, with 8 bases left between them. The CDR3 coding sequence is TGTGCCAGCAGCTTGGGAACTTTCCAGTACTTC. Translation: CASSLGTFQYF.

This clone was seen only once. This chain uses TRBV28 with TRBJ2-7; 7 bases are a match to TRBD1. After removal of 5 bases from V and 4 bases from J, the junction contained 5 bases not matched to a gene. CDR3 length equals 13 residues. CDR1 is MDHEN and CDR2 is SYDVKM in the germline V gene. The CDR3 here is CASSKTGQYEQYF. DNA for the CDR3: TGTGCCAGCAGTAAGACAGGGCAGTACGAGCAGTACTTC.